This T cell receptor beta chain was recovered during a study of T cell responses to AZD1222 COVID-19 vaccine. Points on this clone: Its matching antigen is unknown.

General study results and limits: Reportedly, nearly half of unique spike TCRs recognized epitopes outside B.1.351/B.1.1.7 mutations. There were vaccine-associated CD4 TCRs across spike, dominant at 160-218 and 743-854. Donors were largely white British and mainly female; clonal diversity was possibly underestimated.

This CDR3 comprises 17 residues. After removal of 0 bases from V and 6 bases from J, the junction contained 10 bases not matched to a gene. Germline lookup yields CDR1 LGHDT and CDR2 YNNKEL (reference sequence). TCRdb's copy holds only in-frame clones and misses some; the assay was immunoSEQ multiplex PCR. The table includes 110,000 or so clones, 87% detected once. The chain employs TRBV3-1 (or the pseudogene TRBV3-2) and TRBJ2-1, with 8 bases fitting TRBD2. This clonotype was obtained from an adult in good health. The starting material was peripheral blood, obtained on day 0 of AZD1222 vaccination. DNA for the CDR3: TGTGCCAGCAGCCAAGAAGGTGGCGGGAGGAGAGGCAATGAGCAGTTCTTC. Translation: CASSQEGGGRRGNEQFF.